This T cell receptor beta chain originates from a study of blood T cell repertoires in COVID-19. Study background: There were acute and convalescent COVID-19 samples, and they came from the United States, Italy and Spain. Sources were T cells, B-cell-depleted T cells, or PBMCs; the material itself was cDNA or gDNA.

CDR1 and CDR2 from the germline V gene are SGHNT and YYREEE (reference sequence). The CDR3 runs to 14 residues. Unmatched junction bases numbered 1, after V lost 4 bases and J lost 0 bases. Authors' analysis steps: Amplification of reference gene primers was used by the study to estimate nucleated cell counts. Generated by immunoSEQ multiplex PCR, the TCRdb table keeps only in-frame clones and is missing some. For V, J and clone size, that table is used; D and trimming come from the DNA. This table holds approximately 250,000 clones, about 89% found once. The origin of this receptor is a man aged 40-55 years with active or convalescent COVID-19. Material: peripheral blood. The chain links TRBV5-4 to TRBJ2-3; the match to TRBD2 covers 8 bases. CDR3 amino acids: CASSLAGSTDTQYF. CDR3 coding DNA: TGTGCCAGCAGCCTAGCGGGTAGCACAGATACGCAGTATTTT.